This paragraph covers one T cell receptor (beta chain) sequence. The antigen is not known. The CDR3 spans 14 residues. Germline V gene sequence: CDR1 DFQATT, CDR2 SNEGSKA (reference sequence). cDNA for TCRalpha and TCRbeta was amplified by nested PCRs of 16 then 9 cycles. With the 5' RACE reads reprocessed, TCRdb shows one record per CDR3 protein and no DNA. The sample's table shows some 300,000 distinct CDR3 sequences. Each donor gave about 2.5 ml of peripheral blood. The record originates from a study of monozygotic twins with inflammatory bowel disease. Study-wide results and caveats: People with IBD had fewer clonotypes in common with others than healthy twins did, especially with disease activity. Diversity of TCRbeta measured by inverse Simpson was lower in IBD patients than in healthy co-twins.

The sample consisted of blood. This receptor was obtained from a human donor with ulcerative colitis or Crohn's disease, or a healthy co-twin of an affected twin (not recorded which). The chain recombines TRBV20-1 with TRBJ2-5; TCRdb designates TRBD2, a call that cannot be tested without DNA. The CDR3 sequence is CSASLTSGGETQYF.